This T cell receptor beta chain was identified during a study of blood T cell repertoires in COVID-19. Study-level background: The United States, Italy and Spain provided the acute and convalescent COVID-19 samples.

The length of the CDR3 is 17 residues. J was trimmed by 0 bases and V by 0 bases; bases with no gene match: 1. Germline V CDR1 and CDR2: SGHTA, FQGTGA. TCRdb's table, derived via immunoSEQ multiplex PCR, lists solely in-frame clones and lacks some. The sample lists 250,000 or so clones, 88% occurring once. V is TRBV7-3 and J is TRBJ2-1; 11 positions match TRBD2. Sequenced: PBMCs or T cells enriched from blood (not recorded which). The source is a woman in her 30s who had been exposed to COVID-19. CDR3 bases: TGTGCCAGCAGCTTAACAGGGACTAGCGGCTCCTACAATGAGCAGTTCTTC. Amino acids: CASSLTGTSGSYNEQFF.